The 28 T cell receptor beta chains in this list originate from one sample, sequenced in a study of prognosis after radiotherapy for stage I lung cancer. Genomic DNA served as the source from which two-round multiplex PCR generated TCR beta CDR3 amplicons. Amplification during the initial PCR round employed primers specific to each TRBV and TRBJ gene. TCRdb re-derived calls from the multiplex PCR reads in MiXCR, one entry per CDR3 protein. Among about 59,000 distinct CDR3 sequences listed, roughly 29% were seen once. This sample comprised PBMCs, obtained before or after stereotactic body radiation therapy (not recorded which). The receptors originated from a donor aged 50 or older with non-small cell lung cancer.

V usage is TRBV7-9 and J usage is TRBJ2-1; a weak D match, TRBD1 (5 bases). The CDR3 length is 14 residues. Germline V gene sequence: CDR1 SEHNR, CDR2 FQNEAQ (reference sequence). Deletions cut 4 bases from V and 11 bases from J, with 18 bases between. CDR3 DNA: TGTGCCAGCAGCTCTGGACATTATAGGGATAAGCAGTTCTTC. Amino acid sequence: CASSSGHYRDKQFF.

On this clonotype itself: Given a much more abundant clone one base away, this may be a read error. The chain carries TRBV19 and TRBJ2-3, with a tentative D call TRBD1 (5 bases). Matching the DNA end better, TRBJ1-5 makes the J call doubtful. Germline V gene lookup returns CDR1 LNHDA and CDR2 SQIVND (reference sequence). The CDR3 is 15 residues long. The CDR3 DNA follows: TGTGCCAGTCGCCCACCGGGGGGAGTCACAGATACGCAGCATTTT. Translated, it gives CASRPPGGVTDTQHF.

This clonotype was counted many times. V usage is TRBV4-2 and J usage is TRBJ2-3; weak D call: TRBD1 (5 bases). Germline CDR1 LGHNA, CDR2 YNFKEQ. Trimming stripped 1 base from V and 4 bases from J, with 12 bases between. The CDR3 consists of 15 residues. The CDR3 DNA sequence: TGTGCCAGCAGCCAAGGGGCAGGGCGTGCAGATACGCAGTATTTT. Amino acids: CASSQGAGRADTQYF.

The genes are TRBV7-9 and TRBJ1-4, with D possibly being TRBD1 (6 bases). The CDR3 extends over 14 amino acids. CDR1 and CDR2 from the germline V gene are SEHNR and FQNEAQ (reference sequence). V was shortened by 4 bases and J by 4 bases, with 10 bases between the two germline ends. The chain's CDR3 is CASSYRVRNEKLFF. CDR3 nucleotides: TGTGCCAGCAGCTACAGGGTCCGTAATGAAAAACTGTTTTTT.

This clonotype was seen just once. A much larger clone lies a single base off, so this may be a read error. This CDR3 reads CASSPQQGLKAFF. The CDR3 DNA is TGTGCCAGTAGTCCTCAACAGGGCCTGAAAGCTTTCTTT. The chain joins TRBV19 to TRBJ1-1; the D gene is possibly TRBD1 (6 bases). The CDR3 contains 13 residues. V was trimmed by 5 bases and J by 9 bases, leaving 16 bases between them. The germline gives CDR1 LNHDA, CDR2 SQIVND (reference sequence).

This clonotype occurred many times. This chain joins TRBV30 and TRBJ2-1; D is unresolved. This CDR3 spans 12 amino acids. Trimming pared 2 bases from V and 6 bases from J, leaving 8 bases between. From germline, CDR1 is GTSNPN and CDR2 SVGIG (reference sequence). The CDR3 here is CAWSSGLNEQFF. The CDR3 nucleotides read TGTGCCTGGAGTTCCGGGCTCAATGAGCAGTTCTTC.

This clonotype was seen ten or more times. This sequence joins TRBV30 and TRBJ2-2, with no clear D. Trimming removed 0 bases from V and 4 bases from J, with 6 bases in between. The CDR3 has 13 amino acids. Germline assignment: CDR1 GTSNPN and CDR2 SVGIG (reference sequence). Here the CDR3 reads CAWSVRLTGELFF. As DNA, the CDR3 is TGTGCCTGGAGTGTACGGCTCACCGGGGAGCTGTTTTTT.

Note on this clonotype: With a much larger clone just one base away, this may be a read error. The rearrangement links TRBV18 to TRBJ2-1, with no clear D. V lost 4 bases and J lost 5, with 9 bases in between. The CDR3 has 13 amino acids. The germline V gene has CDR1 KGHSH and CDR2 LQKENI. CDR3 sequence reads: CASSLQTDNEQFF. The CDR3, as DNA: TGTGCCAGCTCACTGCAAACTGACAATGAGCAGTTCTTC.

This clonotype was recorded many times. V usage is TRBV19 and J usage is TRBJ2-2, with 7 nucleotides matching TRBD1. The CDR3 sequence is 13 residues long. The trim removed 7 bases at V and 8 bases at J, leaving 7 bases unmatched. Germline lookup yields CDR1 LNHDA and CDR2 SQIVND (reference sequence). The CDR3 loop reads CASTPGGLGELFF. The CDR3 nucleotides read TGTGCCAGTACCCCAGGGGGTTTGGGGGAGCTGTTTTTT. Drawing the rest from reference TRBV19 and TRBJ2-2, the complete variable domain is DGGITQSPKYLFRKEGQNVTLSCEQNLNHDAMYWYRQDPGQGLRLIYYSQIVNDFQKGDIAEGYSVSREKKESFPLTVTSAQKNPTAFYLCASTPGGLGELFFGEGSRLTVL.

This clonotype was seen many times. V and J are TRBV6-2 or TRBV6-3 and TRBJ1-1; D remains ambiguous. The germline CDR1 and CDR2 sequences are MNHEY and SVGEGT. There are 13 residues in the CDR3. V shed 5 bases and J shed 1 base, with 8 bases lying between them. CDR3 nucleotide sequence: TGTGCCAGCAGTGAAGTGTCGAACACTGAAGCTTTCTTT. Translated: CASSEVSNTEAFF.

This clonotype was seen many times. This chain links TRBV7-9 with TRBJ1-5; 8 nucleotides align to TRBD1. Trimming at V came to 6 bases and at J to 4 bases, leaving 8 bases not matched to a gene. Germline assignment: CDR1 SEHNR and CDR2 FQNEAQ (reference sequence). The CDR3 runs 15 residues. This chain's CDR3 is CASSSPGTGNQPQHF. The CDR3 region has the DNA TGTGCCAGCAGTTCCCCCGGGACAGGAAATCAGCCCCAGCATTTT.

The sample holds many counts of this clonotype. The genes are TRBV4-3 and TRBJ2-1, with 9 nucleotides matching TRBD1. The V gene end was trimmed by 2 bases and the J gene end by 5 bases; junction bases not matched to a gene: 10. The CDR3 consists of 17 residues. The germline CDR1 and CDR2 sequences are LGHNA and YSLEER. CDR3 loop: CASSQYTGTGPHNEQFF. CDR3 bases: TGCGCCAGCAGCCAATACACCGGGACAGGGCCCCACAATGAGCAGTTCTTC.

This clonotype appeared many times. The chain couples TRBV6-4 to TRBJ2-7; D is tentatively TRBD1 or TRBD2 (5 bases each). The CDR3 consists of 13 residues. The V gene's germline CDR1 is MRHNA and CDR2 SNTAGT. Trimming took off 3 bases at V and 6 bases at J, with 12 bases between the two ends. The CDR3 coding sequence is TGTGCCAGCAGTGAGCAGCTCGGGGCCGAGCAGTACTTC. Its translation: CASSEQLGAEQYF.

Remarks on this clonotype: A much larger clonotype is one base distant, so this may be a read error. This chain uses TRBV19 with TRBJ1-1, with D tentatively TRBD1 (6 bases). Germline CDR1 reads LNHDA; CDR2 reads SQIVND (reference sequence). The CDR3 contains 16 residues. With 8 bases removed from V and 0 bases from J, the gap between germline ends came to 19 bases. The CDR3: CASAPPPHRVNTEAFF. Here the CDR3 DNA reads TGTGCCAGTGCGCCGCCCCCCCACAGGGTGAACACTGAAGCTTTCTTT.

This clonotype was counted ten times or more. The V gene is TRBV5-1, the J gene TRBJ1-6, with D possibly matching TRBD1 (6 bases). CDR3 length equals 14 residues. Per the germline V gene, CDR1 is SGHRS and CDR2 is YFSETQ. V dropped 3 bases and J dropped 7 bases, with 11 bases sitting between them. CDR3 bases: TGCGCCAGCAGCTCAGGGGACGGGAATTCACCCCTCCACTTT. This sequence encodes CASSSGDGNSPLHF. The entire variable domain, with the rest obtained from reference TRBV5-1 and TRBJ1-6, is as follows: KAGVTQTPRYLIKTRGQQVTLSCSPISGHRSVSWYQQTPGQGLQFLFEYFSETQRNKGNFPGRFSGRQFSNSRSEMNVSTLELGDSALYLCASSSGDGNSPLHFGNGTRLTVT.

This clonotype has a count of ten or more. The CDR3 coding sequence is TGTGCCAGCAGTCCGTCCAGGTCCAAAAACATTCAGTACTTC. Translated: CASSPSRSKNIQYF. V usage is TRBV2 and J usage is TRBJ2-4; the D is unclear. Per germline, CDR1 SNHLY and CDR2 FYNNEI. Trimming left V 5 bases short and J 2 bases short, with 10 bases between. This CDR3 contains 14 residues.

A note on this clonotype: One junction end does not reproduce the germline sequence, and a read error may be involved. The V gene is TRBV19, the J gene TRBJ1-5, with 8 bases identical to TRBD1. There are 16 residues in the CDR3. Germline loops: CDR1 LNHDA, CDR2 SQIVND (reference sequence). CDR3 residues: CASSDRGGDSNQHQHF. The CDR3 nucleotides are TGTGCCAGTTCTGACAGGGGAGGCGATAGCAACCAGCACCAGCATTTT.

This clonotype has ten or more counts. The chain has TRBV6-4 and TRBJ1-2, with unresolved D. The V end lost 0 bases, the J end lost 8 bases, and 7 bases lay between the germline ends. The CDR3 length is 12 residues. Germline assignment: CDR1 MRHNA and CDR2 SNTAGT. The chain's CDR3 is CASSDSGMGYTF. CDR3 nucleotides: TGTGCCAGCAGTGACTCGGGTATGGGCTACACCTTC.

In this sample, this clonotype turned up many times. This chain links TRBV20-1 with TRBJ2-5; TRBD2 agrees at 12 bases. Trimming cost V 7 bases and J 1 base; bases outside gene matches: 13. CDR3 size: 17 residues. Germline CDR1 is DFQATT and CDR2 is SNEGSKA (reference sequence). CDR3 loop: CSVGGLAGGGFQETQYF. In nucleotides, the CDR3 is TGCAGTGTAGGGGGGCTAGCGGGGGGGGGCTTCCAAGAGACCCAGTACTTC.

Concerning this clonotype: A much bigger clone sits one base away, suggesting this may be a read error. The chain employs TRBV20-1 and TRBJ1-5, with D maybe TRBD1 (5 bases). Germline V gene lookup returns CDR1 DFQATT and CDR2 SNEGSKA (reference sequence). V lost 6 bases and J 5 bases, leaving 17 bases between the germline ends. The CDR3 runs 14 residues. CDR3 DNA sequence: TGCAGTGCATACACCGGGGGGGTGGATCAGCCCCAGCATTTT. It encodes CSAYTGGVDQPQHF.

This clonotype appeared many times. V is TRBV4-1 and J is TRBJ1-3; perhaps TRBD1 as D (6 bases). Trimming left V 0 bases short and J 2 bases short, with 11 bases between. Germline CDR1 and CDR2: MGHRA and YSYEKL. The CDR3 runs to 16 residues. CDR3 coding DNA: TGCGCCAGCAGCCAAGACAGGGGAAATACTGGAAACACCATATATTTT. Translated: CASSQDRGNTGNTIYF.

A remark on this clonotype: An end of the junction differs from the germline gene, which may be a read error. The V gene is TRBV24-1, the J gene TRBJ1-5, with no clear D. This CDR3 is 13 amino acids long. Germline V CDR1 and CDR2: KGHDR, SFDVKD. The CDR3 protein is CATSNLTDQPQHF. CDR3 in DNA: TGTGCCACCAGTAATTTAACAGATCAGCCACAGCATTTT.

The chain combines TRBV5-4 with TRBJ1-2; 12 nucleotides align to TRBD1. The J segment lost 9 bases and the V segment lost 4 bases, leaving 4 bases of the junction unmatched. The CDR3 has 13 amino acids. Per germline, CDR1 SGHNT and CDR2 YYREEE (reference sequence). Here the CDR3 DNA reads TGTGCCAGCAGCGGGACAGGGGGCGCGAGCTACACCTTC. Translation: CASSGTGGASYTF.

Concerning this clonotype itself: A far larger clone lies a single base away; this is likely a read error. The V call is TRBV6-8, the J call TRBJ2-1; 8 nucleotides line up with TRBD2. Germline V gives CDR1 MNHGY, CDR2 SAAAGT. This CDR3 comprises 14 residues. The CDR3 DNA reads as TGTGCCAGCAGTCTAGCGGGTCCCTACAATGAGCAGTTATTC. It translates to CASSLAGPYNEQLF.

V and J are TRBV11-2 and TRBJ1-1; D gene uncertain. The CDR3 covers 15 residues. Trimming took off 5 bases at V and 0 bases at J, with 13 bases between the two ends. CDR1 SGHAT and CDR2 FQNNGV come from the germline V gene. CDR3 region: CASSPPGQMNTEAFF. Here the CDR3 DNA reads TGTGCCAGCAGCCCCCCCGGGCAGATGAACACTGAAGCTTTCTTT. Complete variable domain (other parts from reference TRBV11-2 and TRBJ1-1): EAGVAQSPRYKIIEKRQSVAFWCNPISGHATLYWYQQILGQGPKLLIQFQNNGVVDDSQLPKDRFSAERLKGVDSTLKIQPAKLEDSAVYLCASSPPGQMNTEAFFGQGTRLTVV.

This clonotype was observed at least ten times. CDR3 region: CASSYGTALNGHEQFF. CDR3 sequence (DNA): TGTGCCAGCAGCTACGGGACCGCTCTTAATGGTCATGAGCAGTTCTTC. The chain recombines TRBV7-3 with TRBJ2-1; D is perhaps TRBD1 or TRBD2 (5 bases each). Germline-derived CDR1 and CDR2 are SGHTA and FQGTGA. This CDR3 is built from 16 residues. Trimming left V 4 bases short and J 8 bases short, with 21 bases between.

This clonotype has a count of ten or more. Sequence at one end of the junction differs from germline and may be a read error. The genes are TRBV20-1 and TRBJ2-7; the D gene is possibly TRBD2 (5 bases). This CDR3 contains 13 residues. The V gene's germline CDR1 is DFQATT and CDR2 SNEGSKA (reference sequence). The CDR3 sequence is CSATDSNPYEQYF. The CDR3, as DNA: TGCAGTGCCACGGACTCGAACCCCTACGAGCAATACTTC.

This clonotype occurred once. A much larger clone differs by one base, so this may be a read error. In nucleotides, the CDR3 is TGTGTCAGCAGCCCCGGACAGGGAGAACAGGCTTTCTTT. This encodes CVSSPGQGEQAFF. This chain joins TRBV7-9 and TRBJ1-1; TRBD1 aligns across 8 bases. There are 13 residues in the CDR3. Per the germline V gene, CDR1 is SEHNR and CDR2 is FQNEAQ (reference sequence).